The rows below give T cell receptor beta chains drawn from one sample of a study of blood T cell repertoires in COVID-19. Clones were read by immunoSEQ multiplex PCR, and TCRdb kept only the in-frame ones, dropping some. In the table there are roughly 48,000 clones, 88% of which are singletons. Sequenced material: peripheral blood. These receptor sequences come from a human donor in a cohort sampled during active COVID-19. CDR3s include the opening cysteine and the closing phenylalanine or tryptophan. The order of the fields is V gene, clone size, J gene, D gene, CDR3 protein, CDR3 DNA. D genes are given only for firm matches. A row's size may be missing; if present it is once, few, many or a size class.

TRBV5-1,NA,TRBJ2-5,TRBD2,CASSPGASGRETQYF,TGCGCCAGCAGCCCGGGGGCTAGCGGGAGGGAGACCCAGTACTTC
TRBV9,NA,TRBJ2-1,TRBD1,CASSVAGGLNEQFF,TGTGCCAGCAGCGTAGCAGGGGGCTTGAATGAGCAGTTCTTC
TRBV6-5,NA,TRBJ1-1,NA,CASSYSFRVTEAFF,TGTGCCAGCAGTTACTCTTTCCGGGTCACTGAAGCTTTCTTT
TRBV7-2,NA,TRBJ2-7,NA,CASSLSIQEVLPEQYF,TGTGCCAGCAGCTTAAGTATCCAGGAAGTGTTGCCCGAGCAGTACTTC
TRBV3-1/TRBV3-2,NA,TRBJ1-5,NA,CASSHAGNGQPQHF,TGTGCCAGCAGCCATGCGGGGAACGGTCAGCCCCAGCATTTT
TRBV6-2/TRBV6-3,NA,TRBJ1-5,NA,CASSPRGYSNQPQHF,TGTGCCAGCAGTCCCAGGGGATATAGCAATCAGCCCCAGCATTTT
TRBV27,NA,TRBJ1-6,TRBD1,CASSPGEGAVRSPLHF,TGTGCCAGCAGTCCCGGAGAGGGGGCGGTAAGGTCACCCCTCCACTTT
TRBV7-6,NA,TRBJ1-3,NA,CASSHLRGRTGNTIYF,TGTGCCAGCAGTCACCTCAGGGGAAGAACTGGAAACACCATATATTTT
TRBV20-1,NA,TRBJ2-3,NA,CSAHLSDTQYF,TGCAGTGCTCATCTATCAGATACGCAGTATTTT
TRBV12-3/TRBV12-4,NA,TRBJ1-2,NA,CASLPSGGYGYTF,TGTGCCAGCCTCCCCAGCGGGGGCTATGGCTACACCTTC
TRBV19,NA,TRBJ1-2,TRBD1,CASRMTGDNYGYTF,TGTGCCAGTAGGATGACAGGGGACAACTATGGCTACACCTTC
TRBV6-5,NA,TRBJ2-1,TRBD1,CASSYGGGQGAYEFF,TGTGCCAGCAGTTACGGAGGCGGACAGGGGGCTTATGAGTTCTTC
TRBV24-1,NA,TRBJ2-1,TRBD1,CATSDPRDRGGNEQFF,TGTGCCACCAGTGACCCCCGGGACAGGGGTGGAAATGAGCAGTTCTTC
TRBV18,NA,TRBJ1-1,NA,CASSPQGPADTEAFF,TGTGCCAGCTCACCACAGGGGCCGGCGGACACTGAAGCTTTCTTT
TRBV29-1,few,TRBJ1-5,NA,CSVGREQEPQHF,TGCAGCGTTGGGAGGGAACAGGAGCCCCAGCATTTT
TRBV7-9,NA,TRBJ1-1,NA,CASSPRGWTEAFF,TGTGCCAGCAGTCCTCGGGGGTGGACTGAAGCTTTCTTT
TRBV25-1,NA,TRBJ2-1,TRBD1,CASSDSGQEYNEQFF,TGTGCCAGCAGTGACTCGGGACAGGAATACAATGAGCAGTTCTTC
TRBV5-1,NA,TRBJ2-5,NA,CASSLRDQETQYF,TGCGCCAGCAGCTTGCGGGACCAAGAGACCCAGTACTTC
TRBV30,NA,TRBJ1-4,NA,CAWSVSAARGEKLFF,TGTGCCTGGAGTGTATCGGCGGCCAGAGGGGAAAAACTGTTTTTT
TRBV5-5,NA,TRBJ2-3,TRBD1,CASSSHRQGVDTQYF,TGTGCCAGCAGCTCGCACCGACAGGGGGTAGATACGCAGTATTTT
TRBV5-1,NA,TRBJ1-2,NA,CASSSGEIYGYTF,TGCGCCAGCAGCTCAGGGGAGATCTATGGCTACACCTTC
TRBV18,NA,TRBJ1-4,NA,CASSPPGDSTLGKLFF,TGTGCCAGCTCACCACCGGGTGACAGTACTCTGGGAAAACTGTTTTTT
TRBV11-2,NA,TRBJ2-2,NA,CASRRGTVNTGELFF,TGTGCCAGCCGGAGGGGGACAGTCAACACCGGGGAGCTGTTTTTT
TRBV10-1,NA,TRBJ1-2,NA,CASSNGYGYTF,TGCGCCAGCAGTAACGGCTATGGCTACACCTTC
TRBV5-1,NA,TRBJ2-3,NA,CASSLDGAFTDTQYF,TGCGCCAGCAGCTTGGATGGGGCCTTCACAGATACGCAGTATTTT
TRBV7-8,NA,TRBJ1-5,TRBD1,CASSSLQGGQPQHF,TGTGCCAGCAGCTCATTACAGGGGGGACAGCCCCAGCATTTT
TRBV10-3,NA,TRBJ1-2,NA,CAISELGGDGYTF,TGTGCCATCAGTGAACTGGGGGGAGATGGCTACACCTTC
TRBV4-2,NA,TRBJ1-1,NA,CASSQDGQINTEAFF,TGTGCCAGCAGCCAAGATGGACAGATAAACACTGAAGCTTTCTTT
TRBV5-6,NA,TRBJ2-7,TRBD1,CASSYGSTGGSWHF,TGTGCCAGCAGTTACGGATCGACAGGGGGCTCTTGGCACTTC
TRBV7-9,NA,TRBJ1-2,NA,CASSSQGTGYTF,TGTGCCAGCAGCTCACAGGGTACTGGCTACACCTTC
TRBV6-5,NA,TRBJ2-7,NA,CASATGTYEQYF,TGTGCCAGCGCCACAGGGACCTACGAGCAGTACTTC
TRBV3-1/TRBV3-2,NA,TRBJ1-4,NA,CASSQGGGMVWEKLFF,TGTGCCAGCAGCCAGGGAGGTGGGATGGTATGGGAAAAACTGTTTTTT
TRBV20-1,NA,TRBJ1-2,NA,CSYRNYGYTF,TGCAGTTACAGGAACTATGGCTACACCTTC
TRBV5-5,once,TRBJ1-2,TRBD1,CASSLAGTGGGYGYTF,TGTGCCAGCAGCTTGGCAGGGACAGGGGGCGGCTATGGCTACACCTTC
TRBV4-3,NA,TRBJ2-3,TRBD2,CASSQEGPGGSTDTQYF,TGCGCCAGCAGCCAAGAGGGTCCGGGGGGGAGCACAGATACGCAGTATTTT
TRBV7-9,NA,TRBJ2-7,NA,CASSLGGYVEQYF,TGTGCCAGCAGCTTAGGGGGCTACGTGGAGCAGTACTTC
TRBV2,NA,TRBJ2-7,NA,CASSQGGPPYEQYF,TGTGCCAGCAGTCAGGGGGGACCTCCCTACGAGCAGTACTTC
TRBV4-3,NA,TRBJ1-1,TRBD1,CASSSHRGRTEAFF,TGCGCCAGCAGCTCCCACAGGGGGCGCACTGAAGCTTTCTTT
TRBV7-9,NA,TRBJ2-1,TRBD1,CASSLNNPGQGYNEQFF,TGTGCCAGCAGCTTAAACAATCCGGGACAGGGCTACAATGAGCAGTTCTTC
TRBV2,few,TRBJ1-5,NA,CASRTYQGPNQPQHF,TGTGCCAGCAGGACATATCAGGGGCCGAATCAGCCCCAGCATTTT
TRBV19,NA,TRBJ2-7,NA,CASSIAQGYEQYF,TGTGCCAGTAGTATAGCTCAGGGCTACGAGCAGTACTTC
TRBV19,NA,TRBJ1-1,NA,CASTAGPGGTEAFF,TGTGCCAGTACCGCCGGGCCTGGGGGGACTGAAGCTTTCTTT
TRBV19,NA,TRBJ2-7,TRBD1,CASRQGTAYEQYF,TGTGCCAGCAGACAGGGGACTGCCTACGAGCAGTACTTC
TRBV27,once,TRBJ1-3,TRBD1,CASRQQGAGNTIYF,TGTGCCAGCAGGCAACAGGGGGCTGGAAACACCATATATTTT
TRBV5-5,NA,TRBJ1-1,NA,CASSLWGPTEAFF,TGTGCCAGCAGCCTGTGGGGGCCCACTGAAGCTTTCTTT
TRBV6-2/TRBV6-3,NA,TRBJ2-3,NA,CASSYVGLKGDTQYF,TGTGCCAGCAGTTACGTTGGACTTAAGGGAGATACGCAGTATTTT
TRBV30,NA,TRBJ2-3,TRBD1,CAWNQGGTDTQYF,TGTGCCTGGAATCAGGGGGGCACAGATACGCAGTATTTT
TRBV13,NA,TRBJ1-2,NA,CASSLYPGNYGYTF,TGTGCCAGCAGCTTATATCCAGGGAACTATGGCTACACCTTC
TRBV12-3/TRBV12-4,NA,TRBJ2-1,NA,CASSHPSHEQFF,TGTGCCAGCAGTCACCCTAGTCATGAGCAGTTCTTC
TRBV2,NA,TRBJ1-2,NA,CASIPSGVYGYTF,TGTGCCAGCATCCCTTCAGGGGTCTATGGCTACACCTTC
TRBV10-1,NA,TRBJ2-7,TRBD1,CASSGTGESYEQYF,TGCGCCAGTTCCGGGACAGGGGAAAGCTACGAGCAGTACTTC
TRBV27,NA,TRBJ2-1,TRBD1,CASSPQGQAYNEQFF,TGTGCCAGCAGTCCTCAGGGACAGGCCTACAATGAGCAGTTCTTC
TRBV10-3,once,TRBJ1-3,TRBD1,CAISPTGSGNTIYF,TGTGCCATCAGTCCGACAGGGTCCGGAAACACCATATATTTT
TRBV4-1,NA,TRBJ1-4,NA,CASSQASGVRSEKLFF,TGCGCCAGCAGCCAAGCCTCGGGGGTCCGTAGTGAAAAACTGTTTTTT
TRBV18,NA,TRBJ2-4,NA,CASSPATGPGNIQYF,TGTGCCAGCTCACCGGCGACGGGTCCGGGAAACATTCAGTACTTC
TRBV5-1,NA,TRBJ1-4,TRBD1,CASSWQGQVGDKLFF,TGCGCCAGCAGCTGGCAAGGACAGGTGGGGGATAAACTGTTTTTT
TRBV6-6,once,TRBJ2-5,NA,CASSNGDTKYF,TGTGCCAGCAGTAACGGGGACACCAAGTACTTC
TRBV12-3/TRBV12-4,NA,TRBJ1-4,NA,CASSRLGEKLFF,TGTGCCAGCAGCCGACTGGGTGAAAAACTGTTTTTT
TRBV9,NA,TRBJ2-2,TRBD1,CASSPGQGVPGELFF,TGTGCCAGCAGCCCCGGACAGGGGGTTCCCGGGGAGCTGTTTTTT
TRBV2,NA,TRBJ1-3,NA,CASSDPRAGNTIYF,TGTGCCAGCAGTGATCCCAGGGCTGGAAACACCATATATTTT